Each of the 5 T cell receptor beta chains below was sequenced from the same sample in a study of blood T cell repertoires in COVID-19. Method: immunoSEQ multiplex PCR; TCRdb's copy keeps in-frame clones and lacks some. The sample shows under 250,000 clones, under 90% of them seen only once. Specimen: PBMCs or T cells enriched from blood (not recorded which). Receptor source: a woman aged 25 to 39 with acute COVID-19.

The chain uses TRBV6-6 and TRBJ2-7; D gene ambiguous. CDR1 MNHNY and CDR2 SVGAGI come from the germline V gene (reference sequence). Trimming took 4 bases from V and 1 from J, leaving 8 bases between them. CDR3 length: 13 amino acids. The CDR3 region is CASSSAGSYEQYF. The CDR3 DNA is TGTGCCAGCAGTTCGGCAGGTTCCTACGAGCAGTACTTC.

The chain uses TRBV19 and TRBJ1-1; no reliable D call. The V end was cut by 7 bases, the J end by 1 base, with 19 bases between. In germline, CDR1 is LNHDA, CDR2 SQIVND (reference sequence). There are 16 residues in the CDR3. The CDR3 here is CASTFNREKGNTEAFF. CDR3 bases: TGTGCCAGTACCTTCAACCGGGAGAAAGGGAACACTGAAGCTTTCTTT.

In nucleotides, the CDR3 is TGTGCCAGCAGCTTAGGGCCAGAGGCCTACGAGCAGTACTTC. Translated: CASSLGPEAYEQYF. V usage is TRBV7-2 and J usage is TRBJ2-7, with no clear D. Germline loops: CDR1 SGHTA, CDR2 FQGNSA. The CDR3 has 14 residues. The V gene lost 1 base and the J gene lost 2 bases, with 9 bases spanning the gap. The variable domain in full, with the rest retrieved from reference TRBV7-2 and TRBJ2-7, is GAGVSQSPSNKVTEKGKDVELRCDPISGHTALYWYRQSLGQGLEFLIYFQGNSAPDKSGLPSDRFSAERTGGSVSTLTIQRTQQEDSAVYLCASSLGPEAYEQYFGPGTRLTVT.

The J gene is TRBJ2-1, the V gene TRBV7-6, with 7 bases identical to TRBD2. The trim removed 3 bases at V and 6 bases at J, leaving 8 bases unmatched. This CDR3 contains 15 residues. Per the germline V gene, CDR1 is SGHVS and CDR2 is FNYEAQ. The CDR3 DNA reads as TGTGCCAGCAGCTTCTCGGGGGGAGAGATCAATGAGCAGTTCTTC. This sequence encodes CASSFSGGEINEQFF.

This chain uses TRBV6-2 or TRBV6-3 with TRBJ2-1, with 9 positions matching TRBD1. Germline V CDR1 and CDR2: MNHEY, SVGEGT. The CDR3 has 16 residues. With 5 bases clipped from V and 8 bases from J, the junction kept 13 bases outside the gene matches. CDR3 protein: CASSTSTGGLGDEQFF. CDR3 nucleotide sequence: TGTGCCAGCAGTACCTCGACAGGGGGTTTGGGCGATGAGCAGTTCTTC.